This T cell receptor beta chain was sequenced in a study of T-cell reconstitution after alpha-beta-depleted transplantation in children. During its preparation, the TCRbeta library received unique molecular identifiers. Each CDR3 protein gets one entry after TCRdb re-called the PCR reads with MiXCR. The sample yields 490,000 or so distinct CDR3 sequences, roughly a tenth seen once. Points from the study as a whole: Reportedly, only several hundred clones from non-depleted graft cells drove alpha-beta T-cell counts at about two months. It was surviving recipient T cells and thymic progenitors that gave some patients high TCRbeta diversity at day 60. By one year post-transplant, T-cell counts and diversity largely arose from T cells that were newly produced.

The CDR3 consists of 14 residues. Germline CDR1 is LGHNA and CDR2 is YSLEER. V lost 4 bases to trimming and J lost 1 base, with 10 bases between them. As to this clonotype: Its target is unknown. This may arise from a read error, as a much more abundant clone is one base away.

The genes are TRBV4-3 and TRBJ2-5, with D perhaps TRBD2 (5 bases). The source was PBMCs, collected before TCRalphabeta/CD19-depleted stem cell transplant. The TCR sequence derives from a child aged 2-9 years with inherited bone marrow failure, due to receive a stem cell transplant. In nucleotides, the CDR3 is TGCGCCAGCAGCCTAGTACGGGGCCAAGAGACCCAGTACTTC. Translating gives CASSLVRGQETQYF.